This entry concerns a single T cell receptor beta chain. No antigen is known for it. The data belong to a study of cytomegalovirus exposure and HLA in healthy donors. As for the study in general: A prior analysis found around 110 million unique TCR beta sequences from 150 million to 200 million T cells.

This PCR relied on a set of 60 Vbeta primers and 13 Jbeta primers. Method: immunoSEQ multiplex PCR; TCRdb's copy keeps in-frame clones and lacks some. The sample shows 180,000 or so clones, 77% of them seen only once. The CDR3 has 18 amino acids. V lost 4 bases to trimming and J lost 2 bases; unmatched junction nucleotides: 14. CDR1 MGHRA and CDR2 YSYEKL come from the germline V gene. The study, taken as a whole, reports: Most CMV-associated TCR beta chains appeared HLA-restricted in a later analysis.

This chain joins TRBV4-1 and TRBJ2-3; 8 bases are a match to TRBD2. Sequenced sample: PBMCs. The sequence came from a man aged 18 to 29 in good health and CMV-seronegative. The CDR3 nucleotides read TGCGCCAGCAGCCGATGGGGACACAGCGGGGGTTTCACAGATACGCAGTATTTT. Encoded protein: CASSRWGHSGGFTDTQYF.